This T cell receptor beta chain was identified in a study of early T cells in non-severe SARS-CoV-2 infection. The ends were cut back, 0 bases at V and 7 bases at J, with 10 bases in the middle. CDR1 and CDR2 from the germline V gene are MGHRA and YSYEKL. The CDR3 sequence is 13 residues long. Attachment of unique molecular identifiers was made to individual cDNA molecules. Each CDR3 protein gets one entry after TCRdb re-called the 5' RACE reads with MiXCR. The data show about 120,000 distinct CDR3 sequences, around an eighth seen once. The chain combines TRBV4-1 with TRBJ2-7, with D unclear. The sequencing used whole blood, collected at baseline. This clonotype originated in an adult who was a healthcare worker with PCR-confirmed SARS-CoV-2 infection or an uninfected control (not recorded which). The CDR3 region has the DNA TGCGCCAGCAGCCAAGAGTTGGGCCAGGAGCAGTACTTC. Protein sequence: CASSQELGQEQYF.